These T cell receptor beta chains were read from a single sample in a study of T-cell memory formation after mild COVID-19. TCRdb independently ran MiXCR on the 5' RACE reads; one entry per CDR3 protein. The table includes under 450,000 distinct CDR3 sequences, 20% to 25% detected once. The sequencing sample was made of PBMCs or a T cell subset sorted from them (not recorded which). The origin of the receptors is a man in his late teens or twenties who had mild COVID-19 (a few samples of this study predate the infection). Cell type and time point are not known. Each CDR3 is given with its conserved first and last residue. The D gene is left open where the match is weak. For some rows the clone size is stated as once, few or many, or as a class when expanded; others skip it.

cdr3_nt: TGCGCCAGCAGCGTAACAGGGAACACAGATACGCAGTATTTT
cdr3_aa: CASSVTGNTDTQYF
d_call: -
clone_size: -
j_call: TRBJ2-3
v_call: TRBV5-1

cdr3_nt: TGCGCCAGCAGCCAAGAGGGGACCAGCCAAGAGACCCAGTACTTC
cdr3_aa: CASSQEGTSQETQYF
d_call: -
clone_size: many
j_call: TRBJ2-5
v_call: TRBV4-3

cdr3_nt: TGCGCCAGCAGCTTGGGGTCAGGGGGACAGCCCCAGCATTTT
cdr3_aa: CASSLGSGGQPQHF
d_call: TRBD1
clone_size: -
j_call: TRBJ1-5
v_call: TRBV5-1

cdr3_nt: TGTGCCAGCAGCCCACCCAGGGGGCGTCAATTCTACAATGAGCAGTTCTTC
cdr3_aa: CASSPPRGRQFYNEQFF
d_call: TRBD1
clone_size: few
j_call: TRBJ2-1
v_call: TRBV7-8

cdr3_nt: TGTGCCACCGTCGGGACTCAAGCCTACAATGAGCAGTTCTTC
cdr3_aa: CATVGTQAYNEQFF
d_call: -
clone_size: few
j_call: TRBJ2-1
v_call: TRBV6-1

cdr3_nt: TGTGCCAGTAGCAGGGCCTATGGCTACACCTTC
cdr3_aa: CASSRAYGYTF
d_call: -
clone_size: few
j_call: TRBJ1-2
v_call: TRBV11-3

cdr3_nt: TGTGCCAGCAGCCCGGGACTAGGACTAACCGGGGAGCTGTTTTTT
cdr3_aa: CASSPGLGLTGELFF
d_call: TRBD2
clone_size: -
j_call: TRBJ2-2
v_call: TRBV7-9

cdr3_nt: TGTGCCAGCAGAGCCCGGGACAGGGGTAACACTGAAGCTTTCTTT
cdr3_aa: CASRARDRGNTEAFF
d_call: TRBD1
clone_size: -
j_call: TRBJ1-1
v_call: TRBV12-3/TRBV12-4

cdr3_nt: TGTGCCAGCAGTTACTACAGGGGCGAAGCTTTCTTT
cdr3_aa: CASSYYRGEAFF
d_call: TRBD1
clone_size: -
j_call: TRBJ1-1
v_call: TRBV6-5

cdr3_nt: TGTGCCAGCAGTTCCGTGGAAGGAGGAGAAAAACTGTTTTTT
cdr3_aa: CASSSVEGGEKLFF
d_call: -
clone_size: -
j_call: TRBJ1-4
v_call: TRBV28

cdr3_nt: TGCGCCAGCACCGAGAGGAACACCGGGGAGCTGTTTTTT
cdr3_aa: CASTERNTGELFF
d_call: -
clone_size: -
j_call: TRBJ2-2
v_call: TRBV5-1

cdr3_nt: TGTGCCAGCAGCTCCACCGGGACTAGTCTTTTCTTC
cdr3_aa: CASSSTGTSLFF
d_call: TRBD2
clone_size: few
j_call: TRBJ2-1
v_call: TRBV2

cdr3_nt: TGCGCCAGCAGCCAAGGGGTGAATGAAAAACTGTTTTTT
cdr3_aa: CASSQGVNEKLFF
d_call: -
clone_size: few
j_call: TRBJ1-4
v_call: TRBV4-1

cdr3_nt: TGTGCCAGCAGTTTGTCAGGGTTTGGCTACACCTTC
cdr3_aa: CASSLSGFGYTF
d_call: -
clone_size: -
j_call: TRBJ1-2
v_call: TRBV28

cdr3_nt: TGCGCCAGCAGCCAGGAGGCGGGGAGCCAAGAGACCCAGTACTTC
cdr3_aa: CASSQEAGSQETQYF
d_call: -
clone_size: -
j_call: TRBJ2-5
v_call: TRBV4-1

cdr3_nt: TGCGCCAGCAGACGGGACGAAGGTACGCAGTATTTT
cdr3_aa: CASRRDEGTQYF
d_call: -
clone_size: few
j_call: TRBJ2-3
v_call: TRBV5-1

cdr3_nt: TGCGCCAGCAGCCAATCCTCGACAGGGCTCACTGAAGCTTTCTTT
cdr3_aa: CASSQSSTGLTEAFF
d_call: TRBD1
clone_size: -
j_call: TRBJ1-1
v_call: TRBV4-3

cdr3_nt: TGTGCCAGCAGCCCCGGACACCGAGGAGACTATGGCTACACCTTC
cdr3_aa: CASSPGHRGDYGYTF
d_call: -
clone_size: -
j_call: TRBJ1-2
v_call: TRBV7-3

cdr3_nt: TGTGCCAGCAGCCTCGGGTGGGAGGGTTTAGATACGCAGTATTTT
cdr3_aa: CASSLGWEGLDTQYF
d_call: TRBD2
clone_size: -
j_call: TRBJ2-3
v_call: TRBV3-1

cdr3_nt: TGTGCCAGCAGTTACCACGGGACAGATACGCAGTATTTT
cdr3_aa: CASSYHGTDTQYF
d_call: -
clone_size: -
j_call: TRBJ2-3
v_call: TRBV6-6

cdr3_nt: TGTGCCAGCAGCCCGCCTCTGGACAGGGCCAAAAACATTCAGTACTTC
cdr3_aa: CASSPPLDRAKNIQYF
d_call: TRBD1
clone_size: -
j_call: TRBJ2-4
v_call: TRBV3-1

cdr3_nt: TGTGCCAGCAGTCCAACGGACAGCACAGATACGCAGTATTTT
cdr3_aa: CASSPTDSTDTQYF
d_call: -
clone_size: -
j_call: TRBJ2-3
v_call: TRBV28

cdr3_nt: TGTGCCAGCAGCTATCAAGGGGTTGTTAACACCGGGGAGCTGTTTTTT
cdr3_aa: CASSYQGVVNTGELFF
d_call: -
clone_size: few
j_call: TRBJ2-2
v_call: TRBV11-2

cdr3_nt: TGTGCCAGTAGTATAAGTTGGGCCGGGACTTTAGAGACCCAGTACTTC
cdr3_aa: CASSISWAGTLETQYF
d_call: -
clone_size: -
j_call: TRBJ2-5
v_call: TRBV19

cdr3_nt: TGCGCCAGCAGCCGTCGACTAGCGGGGGTGAACGACAATGAGCAGTTCTTC
cdr3_aa: CASSRRLAGVNDNEQFF
d_call: TRBD2
clone_size: many
j_call: TRBJ2-1
v_call: TRBV4-1

cdr3_nt: TGTGCCAGCAGCGTAGAGAACACCGGGGAGCTGTTTTTT
cdr3_aa: CASSVENTGELFF
d_call: -
clone_size: many
j_call: TRBJ2-2
v_call: TRBV9

cdr3_nt: TGCAGCGACGAGGACAGGGGCTATGGCTACACCTTC
cdr3_aa: CSDEDRGYGYTF
d_call: TRBD1
clone_size: -
j_call: TRBJ1-2
v_call: TRBV29-1

cdr3_nt: TGCAGTGCCGGGGGCGGGGGTGCGAACACTGAAGCTTTCTTT
cdr3_aa: CSAGGGGANTEAFF
d_call: -
clone_size: -
j_call: TRBJ1-1
v_call: TRBV20-1

cdr3_nt: TGTGCCAGCAGCTTATTGGGCCTAACGACTTACAATGAGCAGTTCTTC
cdr3_aa: CASSLLGLTTYNEQFF
d_call: -
clone_size: many
j_call: TRBJ2-1
v_call: TRBV7-2

cdr3_nt: TGCGCCAGCAGCCAGGTGGGCTACGAGCAGTACTTC
cdr3_aa: CASSQVGYEQYF
d_call: -
clone_size: few
j_call: TRBJ2-7
v_call: TRBV5-1

cdr3_nt: TGTGCCACCAGCAGAGCAAGGGGCGAGGGCACAGATACGCAGTATTTT
cdr3_aa: CATSRARGEGTDTQYF
d_call: -
clone_size: few
j_call: TRBJ2-3
v_call: TRBV15

cdr3_nt: TGCGCCAGCAGCCCGGACAGGGAAGAGCAGTTCTTC
cdr3_aa: CASSPDREEQFF
d_call: TRBD1
clone_size: many
j_call: TRBJ2-1
v_call: TRBV5-1

cdr3_nt: TGCGCCAGCAGCTCCGGGACTAGCGGAAACAATGAGCAGTTCTTC
cdr3_aa: CASSSGTSGNNEQFF
d_call: TRBD2
clone_size: few
j_call: TRBJ2-1
v_call: TRBV5-1

cdr3_nt: TGTGCCAGCAGTACCCCCAGGGGCGGTAATCAGCCCCAGCATTTT
cdr3_aa: CASSTPRGGNQPQHF
d_call: -
clone_size: -
j_call: TRBJ1-5
v_call: TRBV28

cdr3_nt: TGCGCCAGCAGCCAAGTTTCTAGCGGGGTGGCCCCCTACGAGCAGTACTTC
cdr3_aa: CASSQVSSGVAPYEQYF
d_call: TRBD2
clone_size: -
j_call: TRBJ2-7
v_call: TRBV4-1

cdr3_nt: TGTGCCAGCAAGATGGACAGCGGTTATCAGCCCCAGCATTTT
cdr3_aa: CASKMDSGYQPQHF
d_call: -
clone_size: -
j_call: TRBJ1-5
v_call: TRBV2

cdr3_nt: TGTGCCACCAGTGATGGGGACACTGAAGCTTTCTTT
cdr3_aa: CATSDGDTEAFF
d_call: -
clone_size: few
j_call: TRBJ1-1
v_call: TRBV24-1

cdr3_nt: TGTGCCAGTAACTCAGAGGGGATCGGGCTACCCACTGAAGCTTTCTTT
cdr3_aa: CASNSEGIGLPTEAFF
d_call: -
clone_size: -
j_call: TRBJ1-1
v_call: TRBV19

cdr3_nt: TGTGCCAGCAGCAAACTCCCGAGTACAGGGCGCCAAGAGACCCAGTACTTC
cdr3_aa: CASSKLPSTGRQETQYF
d_call: -
clone_size: few
j_call: TRBJ2-5
v_call: TRBV21-1

cdr3_nt: TGTGCCAGCAGCTTAGCAGGGGTCGCGAACACCGGGGAGCTGTTTTTT
cdr3_aa: CASSLAGVANTGELFF
d_call: -
clone_size: -
j_call: TRBJ2-2
v_call: TRBV11-2

cdr3_nt: TGCAGTGCTAGAGATGCGGGACAGGGGGCATTGTACTACGAGCAGTACTTC
cdr3_aa: CSARDAGQGALYYEQYF
d_call: TRBD1
clone_size: few
j_call: TRBJ2-7
v_call: TRBV20-1

cdr3_nt: TGCAGTGCTAGCCCTAACGGGGGGGCCGGGGAGACCCAGTACTTC
cdr3_aa: CSASPNGGAGETQYF
d_call: TRBD2
clone_size: -
j_call: TRBJ2-5
v_call: TRBV20-1

cdr3_nt: TGTGCCAGCAGTTACTTGAGGACCGGGGAGCTGTTTTTT
cdr3_aa: CASSYLRTGELFF
d_call: -
clone_size: -
j_call: TRBJ2-2
v_call: TRBV6-2/TRBV6-3

cdr3_nt: TGCAGCGTTGTAGCCGAGAACACCGGGGAGCTGTTTTTT
cdr3_aa: CSVVAENTGELFF
d_call: -
clone_size: few
j_call: TRBJ2-2
v_call: TRBV29-1

cdr3_nt: TGTGCCAGCAAGACCCGGGACAGCTTGGGAGGCTACACCTTC
cdr3_aa: CASKTRDSLGGYTF
d_call: TRBD1
clone_size: -
j_call: TRBJ1-2
v_call: TRBV27

cdr3_nt: TGTGCCAGCAGCTCCCACTTGGAGACCCAGTACTTC
cdr3_aa: CASSSHLETQYF
d_call: -
clone_size: few
j_call: TRBJ2-5
v_call: TRBV7-9

cdr3_nt: TGTGCCAGCAGCCGCGGTGAACTCTACGAGCAGTACTTC
cdr3_aa: CASSRGELYEQYF
d_call: -
clone_size: few
j_call: TRBJ2-7
v_call: TRBV7-6

cdr3_nt: TGCGCCAGCAGCTTAGCGGGGGAAGCAGATACGCAGTATTTT
cdr3_aa: CASSLAGEADTQYF
d_call: TRBD2
clone_size: few
j_call: TRBJ2-3
v_call: TRBV5-1

cdr3_nt: TGTGCCAGCAGCTTAGCCGACAGGAGGATAAGCCAAGAGACCCAGTACTTC
cdr3_aa: CASSLADRRISQETQYF
d_call: -
clone_size: -
j_call: TRBJ2-5
v_call: TRBV7-2

cdr3_nt: TGCGCCAGCAGCTTGGCCGCTGAGGGGACGCAGTATTTT
cdr3_aa: CASSLAAEGTQYF
d_call: -
clone_size: -
j_call: TRBJ2-3
v_call: TRBV5-1

cdr3_nt: TGCGCCAGCAGCCAAGATAATCCGGGAGGCACAGATACGCAGTATTTT
cdr3_aa: CASSQDNPGGTDTQYF
d_call: -
clone_size: -
j_call: TRBJ2-3
v_call: TRBV4-3

cdr3_nt: TGCGCCAGCAGCGACTCAGCATCGAACACCGGGGAGCTGTTTTTT
cdr3_aa: CASSDSASNTGELFF
d_call: -
clone_size: -
j_call: TRBJ2-2
v_call: TRBV5-1